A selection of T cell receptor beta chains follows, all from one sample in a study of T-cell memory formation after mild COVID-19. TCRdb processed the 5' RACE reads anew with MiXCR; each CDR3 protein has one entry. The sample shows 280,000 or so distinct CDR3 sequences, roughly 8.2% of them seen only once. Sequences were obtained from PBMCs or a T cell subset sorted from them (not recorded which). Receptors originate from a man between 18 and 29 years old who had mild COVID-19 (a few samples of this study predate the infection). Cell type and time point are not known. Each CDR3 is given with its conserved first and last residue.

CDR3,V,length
CASSSSPGHLSYEQYF,TRBV7-9,16
CASSWGGGPQHF,TRBV7-2,12
CATSREVTDNSPLHF,TRBV15,15
CASSTSTNTEAFF,TRBV2,13
CSALRGFNEQFF,TRBV29-1,12
CASTRQDNEQFF,TRBV7-9,12
CASTLGYTF,TRBV12-3/TRBV12-4,9
CSAPRETQYF,TRBV20-1,10
CASSTGTESQETQYF,TRBV25-1,15
CAVRQDNSVQETQYF,TRBV10-3,15
CATQGWETQYF,TRBV2,11
CSVDGGIIGTATEAFF,TRBV29-1,16
CASSLGGSFYGYTF,TRBV7-2,14
CASSFTGGALTDTQYF,TRBV5-1,16
CASSRILGPGAQYF,TRBV6-5,14